This T cell receptor beta chain comes out of a study of T cell responses to AZD1222 COVID-19 vaccine. Across the study: Second-dose intervals of approximately 4 or approximately 12 weeks were pooled.

In regard to this clone: What it recognizes is unknown.

There are 14 residues in the CDR3. V was shortened by 3 bases and J by 6 bases, with 16 bases between the two germline ends. Germline CDR1 reads SGDLS; CDR2 reads YYNGEE. This table comes from immunoSEQ multiplex PCR, and its TCRdb copy is limited to in-frame clones, with some not included. The sample records some 120,000 clones, approximately 83% being singletons. Findings and caveats of the study: None of the repertoires were sampled until the peak T cell response had passed. Spike-specific TCR breadth and depth were elevated following two AZD1222 doses. There were mostly white British donors and more females than males, and clonal diversity was possibly underestimated.

Sample: peripheral blood, taken on day 0 of AZD1222 vaccination. V is TRBV9 and J is TRBJ2-7, with a possible D match to TRBD1 (5 bases). The receptor was derived from an adult in good health. CDR3 amino acids: CASSGPGQMGEQYF. In DNA form, the CDR3 reads TGTGCCAGCAGCGGCCCTGGACAAATGGGCGAGCAGTACTTC.